This TCR beta chain came from a study of CD8 T cells in Susac syndrome. Random hexamers served to reverse transcribe roughly 0.45 to 1 ug RNA. An immunoSEQ multiplex PCR generated amplified TCR beta CDR3 products spanning 54 Vbeta and 13 Jbeta. TCRdb re-derived calls from the immunoSEQ multiplex PCR reads in MiXCR, one entry per CDR3 protein. The table records approximately 100,000 distinct CDR3 sequences, 80% to 95% of them present only once. Study conclusions and caveats: It was acknowledged in the study that its TCR sequencing and HLA analysis involved a relatively small number of individuals.

Negative isolation was used for CD8+ and CD4+ T cells, and FACS enrichment was applied to TEMRA cells. This CDR3 has 15 amino acids. CDR1 SGHAT and CDR2 FQNNGV come from the germline V gene. With 6 bases clipped from V and 3 bases from J, the junction kept 7 bases outside the gene matches. A note on this clonotype: Its specificity is unknown.

The sample taken for sequencing was CD4+ T cells from PBMCs. The clonotype was recovered from a human donor in good health. The chain carries TRBV11-2 and TRBJ2-7; 11 bases align to TRBD1. DNA of the CDR3: TGTGCCAGCAGTATTACCGGGACAGGGGGCTACGAGCAGTACTTC. It is translated as CASSITGTGGYEQYF.